This entry is about one TCR beta chain. These data come from a study of blood T cell repertoires in COVID-19. Background on the study: PBMCs, B-cell-depleted T cells, or T cells provided the cDNA or gDNA that made up the material.

The CDR3 extends over 14 amino acids. V lost 6 bases, J lost 7 bases, and 7 bases stayed unmatched. Looked up from germline, CDR1 is MNHEY and CDR2 is SVGEGT. Seattle's enrolled individuals joined amid active infection and were then monitored longitudinally. The authors' processing: Using reference gene primer amplification, nucleated cell counts were estimated. The data were produced by immunoSEQ multiplex PCR, yet TCRdb's version contains in-frame clones alone and is incomplete. For V, J and clone size, that table is used; D and trimming come from the DNA. The table records about 130,000 clones, about nine tenths of them present only once.

This clonotype originated in a man aged 55 to 70 with COVID-19, enrolled during active disease. The sample taken for sequencing was peripheral blood. The chain has TRBV6-2 or TRBV6-3 and TRBJ1-4; 8 positions match TRBD1. CDR3: CASSRTGLPEKLFF. The CDR3 coding sequence is TGTGCCAGCAGCAGGACAGGGTTACCTGAAAAACTGTTTTTT.